This TCR delta chain appears in the sequencing data of a study of γδ T cells in repeated Plasmodium falciparum infection. Study-level information: Age- and gender-matched Australian children served as comparison for malaria-exposed Malian children. Over approximately 640 days, donors received four mosquito-bite P. falciparum NF54 infections.

Losses at the gene ends were 6 bases for V and 4 bases for J; bases not matched to a gene: 21. Germline V CDR1 and CDR2: TSWWSYY, QGS. CDR3 size: 20 residues. Points from the study as a whole: Vgamma9/Vdelta2+ repertoires stayed stably polyclonal over time and infection.

Of note for this clone: Its antigen is unknown. This DNA's translation and the protein TCRdb lists, from a much larger clone, do not match at residue 13, likely due to a read error; the protein shown is translated from the DNA.

Bulk repertoires came from Vgamma9/Vdelta2+ or Vdelta2-negative gammadelta T cells flow-sorted from PBMC. TCRdb made new clone calls on the multiplex PCR reads using CATT. The sample shows around 49,000 delta-chain clones, around 2% of them seen only once. Material: gamma-delta T cells from blood. This receptor was taken from a pool of human donors (malaria-infected and uninfected, not separated). The genes are TRDV1 and TRDJ2, with 9 bases lining up with TRDD3. Since TCRdb gives no J gene, matching the DNA to germline was used here to assign it. The CDR3: CALGLLRGGTGGHATAQLFF. CDR3 DNA: TGTGCTCTTGGCCTCCTCCGCGGAGGTACTGGGGGACACGCGACAGCACAACTCTTCTTT.